The 25 T cell receptor beta chains below come from one sample, sequenced in a study of OX40 agonist ivuxolimab in advanced cancers. The assay was immunoSEQ multiplex PCR, and TCRdb's table has in-frame clones only and misses some. The profile covers around 84,000 clones, with 70% to 85% appearing a single time and roughly 6.6% taken by the ten largest. The material was CD4+ or CD8+ T cells sorted from blood, obtained in a trial of the OX40 agonist ivuxolimab. All receptors come from an adult with an advanced solid tumor such as melanoma, head and neck, liver or kidney cancer.

This clone was counted a few times. V and J are TRBV9 and TRBJ1-3, with D possibly matching TRBD1 (5 bases). CDR1 and CDR2 from the germline V gene are SGDLS and YYNGEE. V was pared by 7 bases and J by 0 bases, with 14 bases between. The CDR3 runs 15 residues. In nucleotides, the CDR3 is TGTGCCAGCGGCCGGGGGGGATTCTCTGGAAACACCATATATTTT. Its protein is CASGRGGFSGNTIYF.

The chain has TRBV7-8 and TRBJ2-2; D possibly uses TRBD1 or TRBD2 (6 bases each). Germline V gives CDR1 SGHVS, CDR2 FQNEAQ. The CDR3 spans 17 residues. The V gene lost 4 bases and the J gene lost 4 bases, with 19 bases spanning the gap. DNA for the CDR3: TGTGCCAGCAGCTCACCCCATCGGGGGACATCCACCGGGGAGCTGTTTTTT. Its protein is CASSSPHRGTSTGELFF.

V and J are TRBV5-1 and TRBJ2-1; D may correspond to TRBD1 or TRBD2 (6 bases each). Trimming took 7 bases from V and 7 from J, leaving 21 bases between them. The germline V gene has CDR1 SGHRS and CDR2 YFSETQ. The CDR3 covers 15 residues. This chain's CDR3 is CASFRYGGERNEQFF. CDR3 coding DNA: TGCGCCAGCTTTCGCTACGGGGGCGAGAGGAATGAGCAGTTCTTC.

The chain uses TRBV7-8 and TRBJ1-5; 7 nucleotides line up with TRBD1. Germline loops: CDR1 SGHVS, CDR2 FQNEAQ. This CDR3 region has 13 residues. Unmatched junction bases numbered 7, after V lost 5 bases and J lost 9 bases. The CDR3 nucleotides are TGTGCCAGCAGCCAAGACAGGGATCGGCCCCAGCATTTT. Translated, it gives CASSQDRDRPQHF.

The chain couples TRBV18 to TRBJ2-7; the D is unclear. Germline CDR1 KGHSH, CDR2 LQKENI. Trimming took 6 bases from V and 0 from J, leaving 3 bases between them. This CDR3 contains 11 residues. CDR3 coding DNA: TGTGCCAGCTCGGTCTCCTACGAGCAGTACTTC. Translating it yields CASSVSYEQYF.

The V and J genes are TRBV7-2 and TRBJ1-4; D is ambiguous. Trimming left V 4 bases short and J 7 bases short, with 10 bases between. CDR3 size: 13 residues. Germline V gene lookup returns CDR1 SGHTA and CDR2 FQGNSA. The CDR3 sequence is CASSSRMGEKLFF. The CDR3 DNA follows: TGTGCCAGCAGCTCTCGGATGGGTGAAAAACTGTTTTTT.

CDR3 region: CASSLVRGGGGSYEQYF. For the CDR3, the DNA is TGTGCCAGCAGCTTAGTACGGGGGGGAGGCGGATCCTACGAGCAGTACTTC. This chain connects TRBV11-2 to TRBJ2-7; 8 nucleotides match TRBD2. Germline CDR1 is SGHAT and CDR2 is FQNNGV. V dropped 1 base and J dropped 1; count of bases not matched to a gene: 9. This CDR3 contains 17 residues.

The chain uses TRBV4-2 and TRBJ2-1; TRBD2 agrees at 10 bases. Germline V gene data show CDR1 as LGHNA and CDR2 as YNFKEQ. J was trimmed by 4 bases and V by 2 bases; bases with no gene match: 14. The CDR3 runs to 19 residues. Written as DNA, the CDR3 is TGTGCCAGCAGCCAATCGAGGGTTCGCAGGACTAGCGGTTACAATGAGCAGTTCTTC. Its protein product is CASSQSRVRRTSGYNEQFF.

This clone was recorded a few times. The genes are TRBV27 and TRBJ1-2; tentatively, D is TRBD1 (6 bases). In germline, CDR1 is MNHEY, CDR2 SMNVEV (reference sequence). V dropped 5 bases and J dropped 3 bases, with 13 bases sitting between them. The CDR3 consists of 14 residues. This chain's CDR3 is CASSIYSGDYGYTF. DNA for the CDR3: TGTGCCAGCAGTATCTATTCAGGGGACTATGGCTACACCTTC.

This clone turned up a few times. The chain is built from TRBV5-4 and TRBJ1-6, with D possibly TRBD1 on 5 matching bases. The germline gives CDR1 SGHNT, CDR2 YYREEE (reference sequence). Between the trimmed V and J ends, which lost 0 bases and 0 bases, there was a span of 10 bases. This CDR3 spans 17 amino acids. CDR3 in DNA: TGTGCCAGCAGCTTGGGACAGACGAGCTCCTATAATTCACCCCTCCACTTT. It is translated as CASSLGQTSSYNSPLHF.

This sequence joins TRBV6-6 and TRBJ1-3; D unclear. The CDR3 has 16 residues. V lost 3 bases to trimming and J lost 0 bases, with 12 bases between them. In germline, CDR1 is MNHNY, CDR2 SVGAGI (reference sequence). CDR3 DNA sequence: TGTGCCAGCAGTTATACAGCAGCATTCTCTGGAAACACCATATATTTT. It translates to CASSYTAAFSGNTIYF.

J is TRBJ2-7 and V is TRBV27; the D gene is possibly TRBD1 (5 bases). CDR3 length: 15 amino acids. The V end was cut by 5 bases, the J end by 1 base, with 15 bases between. Germline V gene lookup returns CDR1 MNHEY and CDR2 SMNVEV (reference sequence). CDR3 loop: CASSLTGQGSYEQYF. The CDR3 coding sequence is TGTGCCAGCAGTCTAACAGGACAAGGGTCCTACGAGCAGTACTTC.

The chain carries TRBV5-4 and TRBJ1-2; the D gene is possibly TRBD1 (5 bases). The germline V gene has CDR1 SGHNT and CDR2 YYREEE (reference sequence). Trimming took 2 bases from V and 1 from J, leaving 9 bases between them. The CDR3 extends over 14 amino acids. The CDR3 spells CASSFGGSNYGYTF. Here the CDR3 DNA reads TGTGCCAGCAGCTTTGGGGGGAGTAACTATGGCTACACCTTC.

This chain links TRBV27 with TRBJ1-5; D not resolved. The germline CDR1 and CDR2 sequences are MNHEY and SMNVEV (reference sequence). This CDR3 is 14 amino acids long. Trimming pared 4 bases from V and 5 bases from J, leaving 12 bases between. CDR3 in amino acids: CASSSQAGHQPQHF. In nucleotides, the CDR3 is TGTGCCAGCAGTTCCCAGGCAGGACATCAGCCCCAGCATTTT.

The chain couples TRBV7-9 to TRBJ2-1; D remains ambiguous. Trimming pared 2 bases from V and 8 bases from J, leaving 10 bases between. Germline V CDR1 and CDR2: SEHNR, FQNEAQ (reference sequence). The CDR3 runs 13 residues. The CDR3 sequence: CASSLRVVDEQFF. In DNA, the CDR3 is TGTGCCAGCAGCTTACGGGTGGTCGATGAGCAGTTCTTC. Variable domain in full (rest from reference TRBV7-9 and TRBJ2-1): DTGVSQNPRHKITKRGQNVTFRCDPISEHNRLYWYRQTLGQGPEFLTYFQNEAQLEKSRLLSDRFSAERPKGSFSTLEIQRTEQGDSAMYLCASSLRVVDEQFFGPGTRLTVL.

The chain uses TRBV19 and TRBJ2-2, with D perhaps TRBD2 (6 bases). From germline, CDR1 is LNHDA and CDR2 SQIVND (reference sequence). CDR3 size: 14 residues. Deletions cut 6 bases from V and 3 bases from J, with 11 bases between. The CDR3 DNA is TGTGCCAGTAGATGGGGCGGGGACACCGGGGAGCTGTTTTTT. This gives the protein CASRWGGDTGELFF.

This chain links TRBV6-1 with TRBJ2-5; D is perhaps TRBD1 or TRBD2 (5 bases each). The germline gives CDR1 MNHNS, CDR2 SASEGT. This CDR3 spans 13 amino acids. With 11 bases removed from V and 2 bases from J, the gap between germline ends came to 15 bases. The CDR3, as DNA: TGTGCCGCCCAATCGGGGCTTCAAGAGACCCAGTACTTC. Its protein is CAAQSGLQETQYF.

The chain recombines TRBV7-9 with TRBJ1-1, with TRBD1 identical over 7 bases. V shed 4 bases and J 1 base; nucleotides not matched to a gene: 3. CDR1 and CDR2 (germline): SEHNR, FQNEAQ (reference sequence). This CDR3 region has 14 residues. CDR3 amino acids: CASSSRTGNTEAFF. The CDR3 DNA is TGTGCCAGCAGCTCGCGGACAGGGAACACTGAAGCTTTCTTT.

CDR3 sequence: CASSPRAAEKLFF. The CDR3 region has the DNA TGTGCCAGCAGCCCCAGGGCAGCAGAAAAACTGTTTTTT. The chain couples TRBV7-9 to TRBJ1-4; a weak D match, TRBD1 (5 bases). The CDR3 loop spans 13 amino acids. Germline V gene sequence: CDR1 SEHNR, CDR2 FQNEAQ (reference sequence). The germline V and J ends were trimmed by 5 bases and 8 bases, with 12 bases remaining between them.

The DNA for the CDR3 is TGTGCCTGGAGTGGAAACAGGGGTTCACCCCTCCACTTT. As protein: CAWSGNRGSPLHF. The chain links TRBV30 to TRBJ1-6, with TRBD1 matching over 7 bases. Trimming at V came to 1 base and at J to 9 bases, leaving 3 bases not matched to a gene. The CDR3 has 13 amino acids. The germline gives CDR1 GTSNPN, CDR2 SVGIG (reference sequence).

The genes are TRBV5-1 and TRBJ1-2; TRBD1 matches 7 bases. The trim removed 6 bases at V and 8 bases at J, leaving 10 bases unmatched. Looked up from germline, CDR1 is SGHRS and CDR2 is YFSETQ. The CDR3 covers 13 residues. In nucleotides, the CDR3 is TGCGCCAGCACTTATACGGGGACAGACGGCTACACCTTC. This sequence encodes CASTYTGTDGYTF. The variable domain in full, completed from reference TRBV5-1 and TRBJ1-2, reads KAGVTQTPRYLIKTRGQQVTLSCSPISGHRSVSWYQQTPGQGLQFLFEYFSETQRNKGNFPGRFSGRQFSNSRSEMNVSTLELGDSALYLCASTYTGTDGYTFGSGTRLTVV.

V and J are TRBV11-1 and TRBJ2-7; 9 bases are a match to TRBD2. The length of the CDR3 is 14 residues. Germline V lookup: CDR1 SGHAT, CDR2 FQDESV (reference sequence). V was clipped by 5 bases and J by 7 bases; unmatched bases: 9. The CDR3 DNA reads TGTGCCAGCAGCCTTAGCGGGGGCCTCGGGGAGCAGTACTTC. Its translation: CASSLSGGLGEQYF.

The chain carries TRBV7-9 and TRBJ2-3; 8 bases match TRBD1. Germline CDR1 is SEHNR and CDR2 is FQNEAQ (reference sequence). This CDR3 is built from 14 residues. The V segment lost 2 bases and the J segment 6 bases; nucleotides outside the gene matches: 4. CDR3 in DNA: TGTGCCAGCAGCTTACAGACAGGGGAGGATACGCAGTATTTT. It translates to CASSLQTGEDTQYF.

V gene TRBV30 combines with J gene TRBJ1-2; a possible D gene is TRBD1 (5 bases). CDR3 length: 12 amino acids. The germline V gene encodes CDR1 GTSNPN and CDR2 SVGIG (reference sequence). V lost 3 bases to trimming and J lost 8 bases, with 13 bases between them. This chain's CDR3 is CAWRWGSWGYTF. The CDR3 DNA sequence: TGTGCCTGGAGGTGGGGGAGCTGGGGCTACACCTTC.

V and J are TRBV6-5 and TRBJ2-5; D unresolved. The CDR3 spans 15 residues. CDR1 is MNHEY and CDR2 is SVGAGI in the germline V gene. V was shortened by 3 bases and J by 5 bases, with 16 bases between the two germline ends. The CDR3 DNA is TGTGCCAGCAGTTATGGGCAGGTGGGCTGGGAGACCCAGTACTTC. Translated: CASSYGQVGWETQYF.